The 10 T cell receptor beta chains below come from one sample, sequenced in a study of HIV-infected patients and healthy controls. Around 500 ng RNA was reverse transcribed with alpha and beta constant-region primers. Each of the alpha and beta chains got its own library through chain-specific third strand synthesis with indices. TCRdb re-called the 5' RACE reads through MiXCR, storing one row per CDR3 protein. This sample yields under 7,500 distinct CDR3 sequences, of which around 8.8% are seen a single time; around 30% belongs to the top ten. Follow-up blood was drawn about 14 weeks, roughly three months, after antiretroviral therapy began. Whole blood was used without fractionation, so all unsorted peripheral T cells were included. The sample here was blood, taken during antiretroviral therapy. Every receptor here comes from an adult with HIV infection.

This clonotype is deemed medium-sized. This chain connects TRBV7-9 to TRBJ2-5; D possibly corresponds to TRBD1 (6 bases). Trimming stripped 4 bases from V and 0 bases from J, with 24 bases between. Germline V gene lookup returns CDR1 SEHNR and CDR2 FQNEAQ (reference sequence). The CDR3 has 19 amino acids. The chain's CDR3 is CASSSTIKREAGDQETQYF. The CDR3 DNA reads TGTGCCAGCAGCTCGACAATCAAGCGCGAGGCAGGGGACCAAGAGACCCAGTACTTC.

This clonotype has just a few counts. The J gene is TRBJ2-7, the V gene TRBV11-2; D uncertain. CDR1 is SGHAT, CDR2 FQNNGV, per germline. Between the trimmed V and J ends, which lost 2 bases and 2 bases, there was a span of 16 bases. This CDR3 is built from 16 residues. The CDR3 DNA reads TGTGCCAGCAGCTTAACGTCGGCGACTGCTACCTACGAGCAGTACTTC. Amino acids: CASSLTSATATYEQYF. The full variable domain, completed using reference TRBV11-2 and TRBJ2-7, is EAGVAQSPRYKIIEKRQSVAFWCNPISGHATLYWYQQILGQGPKLLIQFQNNGVVDDSQLPKDRFSAERLKGVDSTLKIQPAKLEDSAVYLCASSLTSATATYEQYFGPGTRLTVT.

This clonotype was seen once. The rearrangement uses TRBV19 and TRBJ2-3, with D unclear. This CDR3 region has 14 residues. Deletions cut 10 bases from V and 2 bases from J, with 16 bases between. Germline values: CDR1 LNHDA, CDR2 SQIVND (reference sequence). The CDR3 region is CATKVTVYTDTQYF. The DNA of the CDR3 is TGTGCCACCAAGGTCACAGTTTACACAGATACGCAGTATTTT.

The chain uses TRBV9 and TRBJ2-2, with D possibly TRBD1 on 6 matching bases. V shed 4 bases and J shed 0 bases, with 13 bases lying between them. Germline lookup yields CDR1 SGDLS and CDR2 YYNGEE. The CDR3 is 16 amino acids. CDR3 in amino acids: CASSTGTYANTGELFF. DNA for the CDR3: TGTGCCAGCAGCACGGGGACATACGCGAACACCGGGGAGCTGTTTTTT.

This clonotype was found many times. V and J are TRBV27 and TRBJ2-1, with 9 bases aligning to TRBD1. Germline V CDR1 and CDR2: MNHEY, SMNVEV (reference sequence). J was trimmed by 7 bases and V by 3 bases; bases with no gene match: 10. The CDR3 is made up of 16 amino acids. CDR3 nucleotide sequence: TGTGCCAGCAGTTTGTCTACTGGGACAGGGAGTAATGAGCAGTTCTTC. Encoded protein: CASSLSTGTGSNEQFF.

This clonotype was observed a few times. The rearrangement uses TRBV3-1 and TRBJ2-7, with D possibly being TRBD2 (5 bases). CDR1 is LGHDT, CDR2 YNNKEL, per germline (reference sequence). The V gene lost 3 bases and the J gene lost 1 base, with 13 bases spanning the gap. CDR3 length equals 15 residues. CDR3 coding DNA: TGTGCCAGCAGCCAGGAGGTAGCGCAATCCTACGAGCAGTACTTC. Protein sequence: CASSQEVAQSYEQYF.

The CDR3 is CASSERGTEAFF. Here the CDR3 DNA reads TGTGCCAGCAGTGAGCGTGGGACTGAAGCTTTCTTT. The chain couples TRBV6-1 to TRBJ1-1, with no clear D. V was trimmed by 3 bases and J by 5 bases, leaving 7 bases between them. CDR3 size: 12 residues. Germline V gives CDR1 MNHNS, CDR2 SASEGT.

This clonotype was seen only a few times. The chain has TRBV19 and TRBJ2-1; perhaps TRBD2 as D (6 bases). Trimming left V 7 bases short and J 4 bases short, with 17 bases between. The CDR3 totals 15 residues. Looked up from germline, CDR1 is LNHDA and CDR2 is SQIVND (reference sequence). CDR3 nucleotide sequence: TGTGCCAGTACCCTTGCGGCGGGACCGTACAATGAGCAGTTCTTC. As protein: CASTLAAGPYNEQFF.

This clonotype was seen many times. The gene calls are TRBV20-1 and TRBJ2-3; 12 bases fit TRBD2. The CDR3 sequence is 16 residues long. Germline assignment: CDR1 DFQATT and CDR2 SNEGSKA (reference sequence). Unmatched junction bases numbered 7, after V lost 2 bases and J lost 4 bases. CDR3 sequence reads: CSARLAGGPVSDTQYF. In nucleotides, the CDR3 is TGCAGTGCTAGACTAGCGGGAGGGCCCGTATCAGATACGCAGTATTTT.

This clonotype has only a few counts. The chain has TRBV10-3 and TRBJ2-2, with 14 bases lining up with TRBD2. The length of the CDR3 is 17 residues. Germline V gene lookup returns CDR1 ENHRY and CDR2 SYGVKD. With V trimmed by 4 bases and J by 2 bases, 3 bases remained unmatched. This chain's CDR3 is CAISGTSGRPNTGELFF. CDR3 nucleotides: TGTGCCATCAGTGGGACTAGCGGGAGGCCCAACACCGGGGAGCTGTTTTTT.